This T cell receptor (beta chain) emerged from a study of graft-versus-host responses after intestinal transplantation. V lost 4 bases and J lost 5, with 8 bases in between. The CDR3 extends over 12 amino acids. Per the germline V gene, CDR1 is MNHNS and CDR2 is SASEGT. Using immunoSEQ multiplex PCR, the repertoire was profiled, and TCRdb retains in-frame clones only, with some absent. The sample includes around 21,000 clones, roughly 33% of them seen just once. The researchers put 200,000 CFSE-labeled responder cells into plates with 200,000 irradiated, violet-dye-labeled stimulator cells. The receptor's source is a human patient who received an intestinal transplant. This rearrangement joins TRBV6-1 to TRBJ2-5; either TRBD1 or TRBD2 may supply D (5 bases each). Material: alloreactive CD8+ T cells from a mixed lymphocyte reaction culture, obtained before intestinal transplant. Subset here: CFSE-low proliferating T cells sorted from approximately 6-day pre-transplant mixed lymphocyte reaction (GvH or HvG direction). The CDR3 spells CASSGDGETQYF. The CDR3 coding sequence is TGTGCCAGCAGTGGGGACGGGGAGACCCAGTACTTC.